This entry is about one TCR beta chain. Its antigen is undetermined. The data were taken from a study of tumor-infiltrating lymphocytes in primary liver carcinoma. Alongside blood RNA obtained from unsorted whole blood, germline DNA was also extracted. It was before surgery that around 3.7 milliliters of peripheral blood were collected. The template, approximately 500 ng total RNA, yielded TCR beta cDNA made with a constant-region primer. Three nested multiplex PCR rounds of slightly modified ARM-PCR generated TCR beta libraries. TCRdb reprocessed the multiplex PCR reads with MiXCR, giving one entry per CDR3 protein. Here the sample spans under 200,000 distinct CDR3 sequences, roughly 61% being singletons. Whole-study results and caveats: The study found tumor-adjacent and tumor-blood pairs overlapped less than tumor region pairs.

This clonotype was obtained from a woman between 55 and 75 years old with primary liver carcinoma and hepatitis B virus infection. The sequenced material came from peripheral blood.

CDR3 in DNA: TGTGCCAGCAGCCCCCGGGAGGAAGTGAGGAATAGGCAGTTCTTC. It yields the protein CASSPREEVRNRQFF. The V and J genes are TRBV14 and TRBJ2-1; the match to TRBD2 covers 7 bases. The J segment lost 12 bases and the V segment lost 4 bases, leaving 15 bases of the junction unmatched. CDR1 is SGHDN and CDR2 is FVKESK in the germline V gene. This CDR3 has 15 amino acids.